This T cell receptor beta chain was captured by sequencing in a study of quantifying T cell responses using KT2 cells (dated by TCRdb to about 2017). As for the study more broadly: RNA was DNase-treated and reverse transcribed with TCR alpha and beta constant-region primers, mostly using SuperScript III. To prevent over-amplification, PCR2 was performed as a SYBR Green qPCR and halted at a predetermined fluorescence threshold. Under optimum conditions, the T4 ligation step was estimated to exceed 8.5% efficiency. Results and caveats for the whole study, not just this receptor: At very high KT2 spike-in numbers, detection of KT2 sequences reached saturation. No side-by-side comparison between this pipeline and other TCR sequencing techniques was included in the study. Over several orders of magnitude, the number of KT2 alpha and beta sequences rose linearly with the number of KT2 cells put in. Even at the lowest spike-in tested, roughly one KT2 cell per 100,000 PBMC, KT2 sequences were still detected.

V is reduced by 0 bases and J by 3 bases, leaving a spacing of 3 bases between them. The germline V gene provides CDR1 SGHRS and CDR2 YFSETQ. The CDR3, from cysteine to phenylalanine, totals 13 residues. Here the CDR3 DNA is all that survives: 39 bases in frame from base 1. The table lists this clonotype with many counts. Its antigen has not been determined. One base away there is no much larger clone; base qualities are not given. Known numbers of KT2, a T cell clone whose TCR had been sequenced previously, were spiked into unfractionated PBMC to test the sensitivity and accuracy of the pipeline. KT2 cells were mixed with a fixed number of PBMC to create a range of KT2-to-PBMC ratios. Libraries were prepared through UMI-ligation and nested PCR. A single-stranded oligonucleotide bearing the Illumina SP2 sequence and a UMI was ligated to the 3' end of the cDNA with T4 RNA ligase 1. PCR1 ran approximately 4 cycles (98°C 15 s, 69°C 30 s, 72°C 40 s); the beta primer was an equimolar mix of RC1.1 and RC1.2 covering TRBC1 and TRBC2. Starting at PCR2, the TCR alpha and beta chains were handled separately, and sample indices and Illumina adaptors were added. The UMI, placed after an 8-base spacer, consisted of 12 random nucleotides arranged as two hexamers with a spacer between them. Libraries were sequenced on an Illumina MiSeq with v2 2x251 paired-end chemistry, typically 12 samples per run. PhiX DNA was added at roughly 4.5-7% to each sequencing library so that diversity was increased. The study's processing was this. bcl2fastq converted raw reads to FASTQ, and Demultiplexor demultiplexed the reads by dual indices. V and J genes were assigned by Decombinator through tag matching that permitted a single base-pair mismatch. UMIs were used by Collapsinator to correct both sequencing errors and frequency errors caused by PCR heterogeneity. CDR3Translator turned Decombinator identifiers into nucleotide sequence, translated that sequence into amino acids, and pulled out the CDR3 based on C- and N-terminal motifs. Each distinct KT2 TCR was counted as one cluster of KT2 sequences that shared a single unique molecular identifier. TCRdb ran its own pipeline on the public reads, namely fastp trimming at Q25 and MiXCR clone calling, and kept in-frame beta chains. A single entry per CDR3 protein holds the most common genes and DNA from its merged rows. The authors' filters were not applied to this entry. The sample includes 39,000 or so distinct CDR3 sequences, with about a sixth observed a single time. Together, the top ten hold roughly 40% of the sample.

This chain joins TRBV5-1 to TRBJ2-2, with no reliable assignment of the D segment. The clonotype originates from a human donor. Sequencing was done on a sample of PBMCs spiked with cells of the T cell clone KT2. This receptor has the CDR3 CASSLVDTGELFF. The DNA sequence reads TGCGCCAGCAGCTTGGTTGACACCGGGGAGCTGTTTTTT.